The clone carrying this T cell receptor (beta chain) was seen at least ten times. This sample also contains other DNA sequences that code for the same CDR3. The CDR3 spans 15 residues. The junction had 6 bases not matched to a gene; V was cut back by 5 bases and J by 3 bases. Looked up from germline, CDR1 is SGHTA and CDR2 is FQGNSA. This record belongs to a study of metastatic and nonmetastatic thyroid tumors. TCRdb re-analyzed the PCR reads using MiXCR. The sample lists about 32,000 clones; 7.4% were seen once. No patient had received any treatment before thyroid surgery. The chain recombines TRBV7-2 with TRBJ1-1, with 10 bases fitting TRBD1. The clonotype comes from a female donor with papillary thyroid cancer or a benign thyroid nodule (not recorded which). Some clones in this sample may be carry-over from other donors' samples. Sequencing was carried out using blood. This CDR3 is CASSLTGGRHTEAFF. Written as DNA, the CDR3 is TGTGCCAGCAGCCTGACAGGGGGCCGGCACACTGAAGCTTTCTTT.